Ten or more counts support the clone carrying this T cell receptor (beta chain). Its antigen is still unknown. CDR1 SGHRS and CDR2 YFSETQ come from the germline V gene. The V end was cut by 0 bases, the J end by 4 bases, with 7 bases between. This CDR3 is 13 amino acids long. This entry belongs to a study of T-cell memory formation after mild COVID-19. After 5'RACE with constant-segment primers, TCR alpha and TCR beta cDNA libraries carrying sample barcodes and UMIs were obtained. TCRdb called the 5' RACE reads again in MiXCR, with one record for every CDR3 protein. The data contain approximately 450,000 distinct CDR3 sequences, around a sixth of them singletons. Study-wide results and limits: The CD4+ clones that contracted clustered mainly within CM and EM, and the CD8+ clones concentrated in EMRA. Cross-reactive memory appears to have joined, as suggested by some responding clones showing up in pre-infection memory. Contracting clones from day 15 to 85 had balanced CD4/CD8; later expanders favoured CD4+.

This receptor was identified in an adult woman who had mild COVID-19 (a few samples of this study predate the infection). Cell type and time point are not known. Sequenced input: PBMCs or a T cell subset sorted from them (not recorded which). The rearrangement links TRBV5-1 to TRBJ2-5, with D perhaps TRBD2 (6 bases). The CDR3 spells CASSLVGGETQYF. The CDR3 DNA reads TGCGCCAGCAGCTTGGTCGGGGGAGAGACCCAGTACTTC.